One and the same sample provided the 11 T cell receptor beta chains below, sequenced in a study of T cells in women clearing cervical HPV infection. Some clones are missing from TCRdb's copy, which holds only in-frame ones; the method was immunoSEQ multiplex PCR. The table for this sample gives around 9,200 clones. Source material: blood buffy coat. Receptors were obtained from a woman between 18 and 69 years old with a cervical HPV16 infection that either progressed to CIN3+ or cleared (not recorded which).

As for this clone: The CDR3 goes on 3 residues after the read ends, and that part is filled in from the germline J gene. This chain joins TRBV11-1 and TRBJ2-5, with 7 nucleotides matching TRBD1. This CDR3 is 14 amino acids long. The germline gives CDR1 SGHAT, CDR2 FQDESV (reference sequence). V trimming: 5 bases; J trimming: 2 bases; junction bases outside the gene matches: 5. The CDR3 sequence is CASSNRDRQETQYF. Incomplete CDR3 DNA: TGTGCCAGCAGCAACCGGGACAGACAAGAGACC.

With regard to this clone: The read terminates 3 residues before the CDR3 end, so the remaining end is supplied by the germline J gene. V gene TRBV20-1 combines with J gene TRBJ2-3; tentative D call: TRBD2 (6 bases). The germline V and J ends were trimmed by 6 bases and 0 bases, with 16 bases remaining between them. The CDR3 is made up of 15 amino acids. The V gene's germline CDR1 is DFQATT and CDR2 SNEGSKA (reference sequence). The part of the CDR3 DNA that was read is TGCAGTGCGGATTTGGGGGGATCTAGCACAGATACG. This sequence encodes CSADLGGSSTDT. The full CDR3 protein reads CSADLGGSSTDTQYF.

Note on this clone: Coverage ceases 3 residues before the CDR3 finishes, and the germline J gene fills in the end. V gene TRBV5-1 combines with J gene TRBJ1-1, with 12 bases fitting TRBD1. Unmatched junction bases numbered 6, after V lost 2 bases and J lost 1 base. The CDR3 extends over 17 amino acids. The germline V gene has CDR1 SGHRS and CDR2 YFSETQ. The CDR3 bases that were read are TGCGCCAGCAGCTTATCCGGGACAGGGGGCGCGAACACTGAA. Translated, it gives CASSLSGTGGANTE. The CDR3 reads in full as CASSLSGTGGANTEAFF.

On this clone: The read comes to an end 3 residues before the CDR3 does, leaving the germline J gene to fill in the end. The rearrangement joins TRBV16 to TRBJ2-3; tentative D call: TRBD1 (5 bases). CDR3 size: 15 residues. Trimming shortened V by 2 bases and J by 1 base, and 10 bases separated the two germline ends. In germline, CDR1 is KGHSY, CDR2 FQNENV. CDR3 bases read: TGTGCCAGCAGCCAAAGACAAGGGGGCACAGATACG. Translated, it gives CASSQRQGGTDT. Given in full, the CDR3 is CASSQRQGGTDTQYF.

Remarks on this clone: The read comes to an end 3 residues before the CDR3 does, leaving the germline J gene to fill in the end. The chain uses TRBV18 and TRBJ2-4, with D perhaps TRBD1 (8 bases). The CDR3 is 14 residues long. Germline V gene sequence: CDR1 KGHSH, CDR2 LQKENI. CDR3 DNA (partial): TGTGCCAGCTCACCGCCACAGGGGGACTATGGT. It specifies CASSPPQGDYG. The complete CDR3 reads CASSPPQGDYGQYF.

On this clone: The read stops 3 residues short of the end of the CDR3; the missing end is completed from the germline J gene. V and J are TRBV12-3 or TRBV12-4 and TRBJ1-2; tentatively, D is TRBD1 (5 bases). CDR3 size: 13 residues. The sequenced part of the CDR3 DNA is TGTGCCAGCAGTTTAGCGGGGGGAGGCGGC. It encodes CASSLAGGGG. The CDR3 in its entirety is CASSLAGGGGYTF.

Worth noting for this clone: The DNA ends 3 residues before the CDR3 does, and the rest of the CDR3 is filled in from the germline J gene. V usage is TRBV6-2 or TRBV6-3 and J usage is TRBJ1-2; possible D gene TRBD1, 6 bases. The length of the CDR3 is 13 residues. Per the germline V gene, CDR1 is MNHEY and CDR2 is SVGEGT. CDR3 DNA, as far as it was read: TGTGCCAGCAGTCTGGACAGCTCCTACGAC. Translating it yields CASSLDSSYD. In full, the CDR3 reads CASSLDSSYDYTF.

This clone ranks as medium-sized in terms of frequency. The read ends 3 residues shy of where the CDR3 ends; the end is completed using the germline J gene. V and J are TRBV20-1 and TRBJ2-3; D may be TRBD2 (6 bases). CDR3 length equals 13 residues. The germline V gene encodes CDR1 DFQATT and CDR2 SNEGSKA (reference sequence). Between the trimmed V and J ends, which lost 5 bases and 1 base, there was a span of 10 bases. The CDR3 region is CSAGGSGTDTQYF. The covered CDR3 bases are TGCAGTGCTGGGGGGTCTGGCACAGATACG.

About this clone itself: The CDR3 is cut off 3 residues early in the read; its end comes from the germline J gene. V is TRBV9 and J is TRBJ2-5; 12 bases match TRBD2. The junction had 5 bases not matched to a gene; V was cut back by 3 bases and J by 5 bases. The CDR3 is made up of 15 amino acids. Germline-derived CDR1 and CDR2 are SGDLS and YYNGEE. The DNA read from the CDR3 is TGTGCCAGCAGCGAGAGCGGGACTAGCGGGGAGACC. It translates to CASSESGTSGET. The complete CDR3 sequence is CASSESGTSGETQYF.

A note on this clone: The CDR3 is cut off 3 residues early in the read; its end comes from the germline J gene. The chain combines TRBV5-1 with TRBJ2-7; tentative D call: TRBD1 (5 bases). V dropped 0 bases and J dropped 4 bases, with 11 bases sitting between them. The CDR3 spans 14 residues. Germline CDR1 SGHRS, CDR2 YFSETQ. Incomplete CDR3 DNA: TGCGCCAGCAGCTTGGGGCAGGGCGTTTACGAG. Its translation: CASSLGQGVYE. From start to end, the CDR3 is CASSLGQGVYEQYF.

Comment on this clone: The missing CDR3 end, 3 residues past where the read stops, is filled in from the germline J gene. This chain joins TRBV7-9 and TRBJ1-2; TRBD1 agrees at 8 bases. The germline V gene encodes CDR1 SEHNR and CDR2 FQNEAQ (reference sequence). The CDR3 spans 14 residues. The CDR3 bases that were read are TGTGCCAGCAGCCCACCGGGGACAGGACGCGGC. Its protein product is CASSPPGTGRG. The entire CDR3 is CASSPPGTGRGYTF. The whole variable domain, remainder taken from reference TRBV7-9 and TRBJ1-2, is DTGVSQNPRHKITKRGQNVTFRCDPISEHNRLYWYRQTLGQGPEFLTYFQNEAQLEKSRLLSDRFSAERPKGSFSTLEIQRTEQGDSAMYLCASSPPGTGRGYTFGSGTRLTVV.